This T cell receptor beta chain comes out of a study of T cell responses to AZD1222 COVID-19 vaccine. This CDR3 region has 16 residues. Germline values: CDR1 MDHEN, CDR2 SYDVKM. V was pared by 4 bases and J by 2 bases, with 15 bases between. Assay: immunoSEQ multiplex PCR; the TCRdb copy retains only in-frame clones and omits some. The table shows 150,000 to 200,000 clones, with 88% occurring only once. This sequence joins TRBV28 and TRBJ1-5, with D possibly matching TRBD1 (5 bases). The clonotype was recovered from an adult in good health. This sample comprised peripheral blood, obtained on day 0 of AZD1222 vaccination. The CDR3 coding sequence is TGTGCCAGCAGTTCACCGGGGGAAGGAGGCAATCAGCCCCAGCATTTT. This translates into CASSSPGEGGNQPQHF.